The 25 T cell receptor beta chains below were found in one sample sequenced in a study of Graves' ophthalmopathy and Graves' hyperthyroidism. The authors amplified TCR beta CDR3 regions from RNA transcripts. HTBI primers were employed in first-round RT-PCR, then a second-round multiplex PCR followed. Each CDR3 protein gets one entry after TCRdb re-called the multiplex PCR reads with MiXCR. Counted here are 400,000 to 500,000 distinct CDR3 sequences, around a fifth occurring once; the ten biggest clones make up roughly 3%. Sequences were obtained from peripheral blood. These receptors were obtained from a woman aged 18-29 years with stable Graves' hyperthyroidism.

This clonotype was found many times. The CDR3 loop is CASSQTGTGIEETQYF. The CDR3 region has the DNA TGTGCCAGCAGCCAAACCGGGACAGGGATAGAAGAGACCCAGTACTTC. The gene calls are TRBV11-2 and TRBJ2-5; 9 nucleotides agree with TRBD1. The CDR3 extends over 16 amino acids. J was trimmed by 3 bases and V by 5 bases; bases with no gene match: 10. Germline V gene sequence: CDR1 SGHAT, CDR2 FQNNGV.

Ten or more counts support this clonotype. J is TRBJ1-5 and V is TRBV12-3 or TRBV12-4; 7 bases match TRBD1. This CDR3 is 13 amino acids long. V lost 5 bases, J lost 5 bases, and 3 bases stayed unmatched. The CDR3 protein is CASSRQGHQPQHF. CDR3 in DNA: TGTGCCAGCAGTCGACAGGGTCATCAGCCCCAGCATTTT.

This clonotype came up many times. V usage is TRBV12-3 or TRBV12-4 and J usage is TRBJ2-2, with D perhaps matching TRBD1 (6 bases). CDR3 length equals 14 residues. V shed 5 bases and J shed 7 bases, with 14 bases lying between them. In DNA form, the CDR3 reads TGTGCCAGCAGTCCTACAGGGTTGGACGGGGAGCTGTTTTTT. It encodes CASSPTGLDGELFF.

This sequence joins TRBV18 and TRBJ1-1; D remains unclear. The germline V gene encodes CDR1 KGHSH and CDR2 LQKENI. Trimming removed 3 bases at V and 0 bases at J, with 11 bases between. The CDR3 is 15 residues long. The CDR3 reads CASSPGNRMNTEAFF. The CDR3 DNA sequence: TGTGCCAGCTCACCGGGGAACAGAATGAACACTGAAGCTTTCTTT.

The table lists this clonotype with many counts. This chain links TRBV30 with TRBJ2-5; D unresolved. The V gene's germline CDR1 is GTSNPN and CDR2 SVGIG (reference sequence). This CDR3 contains 13 residues. Deletions cut 0 bases from V and 9 bases from J, with 14 bases between. In DNA form, the CDR3 reads TGTGCCTGGAGTGTCCGTCAGGATCGGGCCCAGTACTTC. This codes for CAWSVRQDRAQYF.

The chain combines TRBV19 with TRBJ1-1; 7 bases agree with TRBD1. Germline CDR1 and CDR2: LNHDA and SQIVND (reference sequence). Germline trimming cut 4 bases from V and 11 bases from J; bases unmatched to any gene: 10. The CDR3 is 13 residues long. The CDR3 protein is CASSSRGSDRAFF. CDR3 sequence (DNA): TGTGCCAGTAGTAGTCGAGGGTCGGACAGGGCTTTCTTT.

For this clonotype: This may come from a read error, since a much larger clone is one base off. The rearrangement uses TRBV3-1 and TRBJ2-7; D possibly matches TRBD1 or TRBD2 (5 bases each). The V gene's germline CDR1 is LGHDT and CDR2 YNNKEL (reference sequence). The CDR3 consists of 14 residues. CDR3 protein: CASSSAGTNYEQDF. In DNA form, the CDR3 reads TGTGCCAGCAGTTCCGCAGGGACCAACTACGAGCAGGACTTC.

This clonotype was recorded many times. This chain joins TRBV7-2 and TRBJ1-2; D is ambiguous. Germline CDR1 and CDR2: SGHTA and FQGNSA. CDR3 size: 13 residues. Trimming left V 5 bases short and J 0 bases short, with 7 bases between. The CDR3 nucleotides are TGTGCCAGCAGCGACAATACTAACTATGGCTACACCTTC. It yields the protein CASSDNTNYGYTF.

The rearrangement uses TRBV6-5 and TRBJ2-5, with 11 bases lining up with TRBD1. The CDR3 is made up of 16 amino acids. The germline V gene encodes CDR1 MNHEY and CDR2 SVGAGI. J gave up 5 bases and V 2 bases, and 7 bases lay outside the gene matches. The CDR3 coding sequence is TGTGCCAGCAGTTACCTTGGACAGGGGGCGAGGGAGACCCAGTACTTC. Translating gives CASSYLGQGARETQYF.

The sample holds many counts of this clonotype. The rearrangement links TRBV2 to TRBJ1-5, with TRBD1 identical over 8 bases. The CDR3 totals 15 residues. Germline assignment: CDR1 SNHLY and CDR2 FYNNEI. Trimming cost V 7 bases and J 3 bases; bases outside gene matches: 8. CDR3 sequence: CASTERGQDNQPQHF. The CDR3, as DNA: TGTGCCAGCACCGAACGGGGACAGGACAATCAGCCCCAGCATTTT.

This clonotype was counted at least ten times. The chain recombines TRBV30 with TRBJ2-7, with 7 bases lining up with TRBD2. CDR3 length equals 12 residues. V was pared by 8 bases and J by 2 bases, with 6 bases of the junction left unmatched. Germline CDR1 reads GTSNPN; CDR2 reads SVGIG (reference sequence). CDR3 coding DNA: TGTGCCATGGGGAGGGACCCCTACGAGCAGTACTTC. Its protein is CAMGRDPYEQYF.

There are a few counts of this clonotype. The chain links TRBV5-1 to TRBJ2-2; TRBD2 matches at 10 bases. Germline V gene lookup returns CDR1 SGHRS and CDR2 YFSETQ. This CDR3 region has 13 residues. In DNA, the CDR3 is TGCGTCACCTCGGGACTAGCGCCCGGGGAGCTGTTTTTT. It yields the protein CVTSGLAPGELFF.

This clonotype appeared a few times. The J gene is TRBJ2-2, the V gene TRBV7-9; 9 bases are a match to TRBD1. Germline loops: CDR1 SEHNR, CDR2 FQNEAQ (reference sequence). Losses at the gene ends were 5 bases for V and 6 bases for J; bases not matched to a gene: 19. CDR3 size: 19 residues. Written as DNA, the CDR3 is TGTGCCAGCAGCCTCCCGGCGTCGGGACAGGGTCTTTCCCCCGGGGAGCTGTTTTTT. Translated: CASSLPASGQGLSPGELFF.

This clonotype was found many times. A junction end diverges from the germline sequence, so it may reflect a read error. This chain joins TRBV7-9 and TRBJ2-5, with 7 positions matching TRBD1. In germline, CDR1 is SEHNR, CDR2 FQNEAQ (reference sequence). The CDR3 runs 15 residues. The CDR3 protein is CASSLGTDFQETQYF. The CDR3 DNA is TGTGCCAGCAGTTTAGGGACAGACTTTCAAGAGACCCAGTACTTC.

This clonotype was detected only a few times. The chain has TRBV20-1 and TRBJ1-6, with unresolved D. V shed 1 base and J shed 7 bases, with 8 bases lying between them. CDR1 DFQATT and CDR2 SNEGSKA come from the germline V gene (reference sequence). The CDR3 has 13 amino acids. DNA of the CDR3: TGCAGTGCTAGAGGGCGAAGAAATTCACCCCTCCACTTT. Its translation: CSARGRRNSPLHF.

The J gene is TRBJ2-7, the V gene TRBV6-1, with 11 bases fitting TRBD2. The CDR3 totals 13 residues. V shed 7 bases and J 12 bases; nucleotides not matched to a gene: 11. From germline, CDR1 is MNHNS and CDR2 SASEGT. CDR3: CASTRGLAEERYF. The CDR3 DNA reads as TGTGCCAGCACCCGGGGACTAGCGGAAGAGAGGTACTTC.

The chain joins TRBV4-2 to TRBJ2-7, with 7 bases aligning to TRBD2. The CDR3 totals 16 residues. CDR1 and CDR2 from the germline V gene are LGHNA and YNFKEQ. V trimming: 0 bases; J trimming: 4 bases; junction bases outside the gene matches: 9. CDR3 in amino acids: CASSQERTSLKYEQYF. Written as DNA, the CDR3 is TGTGCCAGCAGCCAAGAACGGACTAGTCTAAAGTACGAGCAGTACTTC.

V usage is TRBV20-1 and J usage is TRBJ2-5; the D is unclear. The V end was cut by 0 bases, the J end by 4 bases, with 15 bases between. Germline loops: CDR1 DFQATT, CDR2 SNEGSKA (reference sequence). The CDR3 covers 15 residues. This chain's CDR3 is CSARDPVGLIETQYF. CDR3 in DNA: TGCAGTGCTAGAGATCCCGTCGGCCTAATAGAGACCCAGTACTTC.

Many counts were recorded for this clonotype. The chain couples TRBV15 to TRBJ1-2; D is possibly TRBD1 (6 bases). V was trimmed by 1 base and J by 8 bases, leaving 14 bases between them. CDR3 length equals 14 residues. From germline, CDR1 is LNHNV and CDR2 YYDKDF (reference sequence). CDR3 protein: CATSRAATGQGYTF. DNA of the CDR3: TGTGCCACCAGCAGAGCCGCGACAGGCCAGGGCTACACCTTC.

Ten or more counts support this clonotype. The chain employs TRBV29-1 and TRBJ2-7, with D hard to call. Trimming pared 4 bases from V and 4 bases from J, leaving 14 bases between. From germline, CDR1 is SQVTM and CDR2 ANQGSEA. CDR3 size: 13 residues. The CDR3 sequence is CSVVETTRYEQYF. As DNA, the CDR3 is TGCAGCGTTGTAGAGACGACACGATACGAGCAGTACTTC.

In its sample, this clonotype was seen many times. The rearrangement joins TRBV6-2 or TRBV6-3 to TRBJ2-4, with 8 bases fitting TRBD1. The CDR3 totals 15 residues. V lost 6 bases to trimming and J lost 0 bases; unmatched junction nucleotides: 4. The germline gives CDR1 MNHEY, CDR2 SVGEGT. CDR3 sequence: CASRDRAGAKNIQYF. The CDR3 DNA sequence: TGTGCCAGCAGGGACAGGGCGGGAGCCAAAAACATTCAGTACTTC.

This clonotype was observed many times. The CDR3 loop reads CAWSRGRPNTGELFF. In nucleotides, the CDR3 is TGTGCCTGGAGCCGCGGGAGGCCCAACACCGGGGAGCTGTTTTTT. The chain has TRBV30 and TRBJ2-2; TRBD2 matches 8 bases. The germline V gene has CDR1 GTSNPN and CDR2 SVGIG (reference sequence). CDR3 length equals 15 residues. The V segment lost 3 bases and the J segment 2 bases; nucleotides outside the gene matches: 5. The variable domain in full, completed from reference TRBV30 and TRBJ2-2, reads SQTIHQWPATLVQPVGSPLSLECTVEGTSNPNLYWYRQAAGRGLQLLFYSVGIGQISSEVPQNLSASRPQDRQFILSSKKLLLSDSGFYLCAWSRGRPNTGELFFGEGSRLTVL.

Points on this clonotype: The conserved closing phenylalanine or tryptophan is absent in this CDR3, likely reflecting a read error. V usage is TRBV28 and J usage is TRBJ2-7; TRBD2 matches at 7 bases. Germline V gene sequence: CDR1 MDHEN, CDR2 SYDVKM. Trimming cost V 5 bases and J 2 bases; bases outside gene matches: 9. The CDR3 totals 15 residues. CDR3 region: CASSHPGLRTYEQYL. In DNA, the CDR3 is TGTGCCAGCAGTCACCCGGGACTACGAACCTACGAGCAGTACCTC.

The J gene is TRBJ1-6, the V gene TRBV30; 9 nucleotides match TRBD1. Looked up from germline, CDR1 is GTSNPN and CDR2 is SVGIG (reference sequence). J gave up 7 bases and V 8 bases, and 6 bases lay outside the gene matches. CDR3 length equals 13 residues. The DNA for the CDR3 is TGTGCCACAGGACAGGGGCAAAATTCACCCCTCCACTTT. This encodes CATGQGQNSPLHF.

This clonotype was seen many times. The chain uses TRBV4-1 and TRBJ2-7, with D perhaps matching TRBD2 (5 bases). CDR3 length: 15 residues. Germline loops: CDR1 MGHRA, CDR2 YSYEKL. Trimming shortened V by 0 bases and J by 3 bases, and 12 bases separated the two germline ends. Written as DNA, the CDR3 is TGCGCCAGCAGCCAAGACCACCCGGGGAACTACGAGCAGTACTTC. It encodes CASSQDHPGNYEQYF.